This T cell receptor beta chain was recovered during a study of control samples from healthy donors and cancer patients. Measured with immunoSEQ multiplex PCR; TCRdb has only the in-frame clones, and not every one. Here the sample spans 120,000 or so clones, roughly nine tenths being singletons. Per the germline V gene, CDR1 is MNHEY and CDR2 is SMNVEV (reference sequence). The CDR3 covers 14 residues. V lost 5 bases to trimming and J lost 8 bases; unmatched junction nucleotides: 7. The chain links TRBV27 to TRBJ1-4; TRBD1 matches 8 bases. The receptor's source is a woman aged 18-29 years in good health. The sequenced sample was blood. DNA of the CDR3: TGTGCCAGCAGTGCCGGACAGGGCGGGGAAAAACTGTTTTTT. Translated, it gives CASSAGQGGEKLFF.